Listed below are T cell receptor beta chains from one sample, sequenced in a study of monozygotic twins with inflammatory bowel disease. With the 5' RACE reads reprocessed, TCRdb shows one record per CDR3 protein and no DNA. Seen in this sample are about 380,000 distinct CDR3 sequences; the ten most common clones hold around 2.6%. The material sequenced was blood. The receptors stem from a human donor with ulcerative colitis or Crohn's disease, or a healthy co-twin of an affected twin (not recorded which). Both conserved end residues are part of each CDR3.

v_gene: TRBV6-2/TRBV6-3
j_gene: TRBJ1-1
CDR3aa: CASSRYRGRTEAFF

v_gene: TRBV5-1
j_gene: TRBJ2-2
CDR3aa: CASSFSEGSGELFF

v_gene: TRBV20-1
j_gene: TRBJ2-2
CDR3aa: CSAPYPLAGGIANTGELFF

v_gene: TRBV7-9
j_gene: TRBJ2-7
CDR3aa: CASSLTAGALYEQYF

v_gene: TRBV12-3/TRBV12-4
j_gene: TRBJ2-3
CDR3aa: CASSSFGGSDTQYF

v_gene: TRBV29-1
j_gene: TRBJ2-7
CDR3aa: CSVASRDHEQYF

v_gene: TRBV5-1
j_gene: TRBJ2-3
CDR3aa: CASSLDVVQGTDTQYF

v_gene: TRBV7-9
j_gene: TRBJ2-5
CDR3aa: CASSFLVQQETQYF

v_gene: TRBV30
j_gene: TRBJ2-1
CDR3aa: CAWSGDTYNEQFF

v_gene: TRBV30
j_gene: TRBJ1-1
CDR3aa: CAWSPGREAFF

v_gene: TRBV6-2/TRBV6-3
j_gene: TRBJ1-5
CDR3aa: CASSRAGAPTLNQPQHF

v_gene: TRBV19
j_gene: TRBJ2-5
CDR3aa: CASKRGGTRQETQYF

v_gene: TRBV5-1
j_gene: TRBJ2-5
CDR3aa: CASSLWQGGETQYF

v_gene: TRBV20-1
j_gene: TRBJ2-5
CDR3aa: CSARDYPTSGGLEEETQYF

v_gene: TRBV29-1
j_gene: TRBJ1-1
CDR3aa: CSVDTIGTVNTEAFF

v_gene: TRBV23-1
j_gene: TRBJ2-2
CDR3aa: CASSRSGTSGTLVMNTGELFF

v_gene: TRBV6-2/TRBV6-3
j_gene: TRBJ2-7
CDR3aa: CASSFRLDSVSYEQYF

v_gene: TRBV7-2
j_gene: TRBJ1-4
CDR3aa: CASSDIRGTNEKLFF

v_gene: TRBV7-2
j_gene: TRBJ1-3
CDR3aa: CASSFLQGRSSGNTIYF

v_gene: TRBV5-1
j_gene: TRBJ2-3
CDR3aa: CASSLSPGQALNTDTQYF

v_gene: TRBV9
j_gene: TRBJ1-1
CDR3aa: CASSVDGYTEAFF

v_gene: TRBV6-1
j_gene: TRBJ1-2
CDR3aa: CASSETGDVGYTF

v_gene: TRBV6-4
j_gene: TRBJ2-3
CDR3aa: CASSRDSYTDTQYF

v_gene: TRBV7-9
j_gene: TRBJ2-7
CDR3aa: CASSPQQSPEQYF

v_gene: TRBV4-3
j_gene: TRBJ1-6
CDR3aa: CASSQDDRDYYNSPLHF

v_gene: TRBV6-5
j_gene: TRBJ2-2
CDR3aa: CASSYEGTSGTGELFF

v_gene: TRBV5-1
j_gene: TRBJ1-4
CDR3aa: CASSLVAGGFEKLFF

v_gene: TRBV18
j_gene: TRBJ1-5
CDR3aa: CASSHRDRGSQPQHF

v_gene: TRBV3-1
j_gene: TRBJ1-5
CDR3aa: CASSQGWGQPQHF

v_gene: TRBV7-2
j_gene: TRBJ1-2
CDR3aa: CASSLAQRDTRNGYTF

v_gene: TRBV11-3
j_gene: TRBJ2-1
CDR3aa: CASSHGLAGGNEQFF

v_gene: TRBV30
j_gene: TRBJ2-4
CDR3aa: CAWSVRDIAKNIQYF

v_gene: TRBV11-2
j_gene: TRBJ2-3
CDR3aa: CASSFHLAGGATDTQYF

v_gene: TRBV7-3
j_gene: TRBJ2-7
CDR3aa: CASSLTLSTSSYEQYF

v_gene: TRBV5-5
j_gene: TRBJ2-1
CDR3aa: CASSFTPGQGGGEQFF

v_gene: TRBV6-1
j_gene: TRBJ2-7
CDR3aa: CASRGEQGYAYEQYF

v_gene: TRBV25-1
j_gene: TRBJ2-3
CDR3aa: CASSETGGEDTQYF

v_gene: TRBV5-1
j_gene: TRBJ2-7
CDR3aa: CASSGTGSTYEQYF

v_gene: TRBV7-2
j_gene: TRBJ1-1
CDR3aa: CASSLAHVTEAFF

v_gene: TRBV4-1
j_gene: TRBJ1-1
CDR3aa: CASSPDRENTEAFF

v_gene: TRBV9
j_gene: TRBJ2-2
CDR3aa: CASSPVPAGELFF

v_gene: TRBV5-5
j_gene: TRBJ2-7
CDR3aa: CASRAPGYEQYF

v_gene: TRBV5-6
j_gene: TRBJ2-4
CDR3aa: CASSSSGTGIKNIQYF

v_gene: TRBV20-1
j_gene: TRBJ1-5
CDR3aa: CSVTRDSNQPQHF

v_gene: TRBV5-1
j_gene: TRBJ2-2
CDR3aa: CASSSEGSTGELFF

v_gene: TRBV18
j_gene: TRBJ2-5
CDR3aa: CASSPATIQGTQYF